A selection of T cell receptor beta chains follows, all from one sample in a study of blood T cell repertoires in COVID-19. Sequencing was performed with immunoSEQ multiplex PCR; in TCRdb, only in-frame clones are kept and a portion is missing. The table lists some 190,000 clones, 65% to 80% of them singletons, with about 17% in the top ten. Material: PBMCs or T cells enriched from blood (not recorded which). Receptor source: a woman in her forties or fifties with acute COVID-19. Each CDR3 is given with its conserved first and last residue. D genes are given only for firm matches.

j_gene: TRBJ2-1; d_gene: TRBD1; v_gene: TRBV7-8; CDR3aa: CASSLYSRTGPQGYNEQFF
j_gene: TRBJ2-1; d_gene: -; v_gene: TRBV11-3; CDR3aa: CASSSDTYNEQFF
j_gene: TRBJ2-3; d_gene: TRBD2; v_gene: TRBV30; CDR3aa: CAWRLGEGSTDTQYF
j_gene: TRBJ2-1; d_gene: -; v_gene: TRBV24-1; CDR3aa: CATSSEWNEQFF
j_gene: TRBJ2-1; d_gene: TRBD2; v_gene: TRBV27; CDR3aa: CASSSGGAHNEQFF
j_gene: TRBJ2-5; d_gene: -; v_gene: TRBV5-8; CDR3aa: CASSLRGSETQYF
j_gene: TRBJ1-1; d_gene: TRBD1; v_gene: TRBV2; CDR3aa: CASTDRGLTEAFF
j_gene: TRBJ1-2; d_gene: -; v_gene: TRBV20-1; CDR3aa: CTLQTGYTF
j_gene: TRBJ1-4; d_gene: -; v_gene: TRBV7-9; CDR3aa: CAERGLSEKLFF
j_gene: TRBJ2-3; d_gene: TRBD1; v_gene: TRBV28; CDR3aa: CASNLAGGRDTQYF
j_gene: TRBJ2-1; d_gene: TRBD1; v_gene: TRBV7-3; CDR3aa: CASSGTGGYNEQFF
j_gene: TRBJ1-3; d_gene: TRBD1; v_gene: TRBV3-1/TRBV3-2; CDR3aa: CASSGTDSGNTIYF
j_gene: TRBJ1-1; d_gene: -; v_gene: TRBV30; CDR3aa: CAWSGAGFGAFF
j_gene: TRBJ1-4; d_gene: -; v_gene: TRBV7-2; CDR3aa: CASSLEVGGNEKLFF
j_gene: TRBJ1-5; d_gene: TRBD1; v_gene: TRBV19; CDR3aa: CASSGDSVPTFGFQPQHF
j_gene: TRBJ1-6; d_gene: TRBD1; v_gene: TRBV13; CDR3aa: CASSSYYGQGDDSPLHF
j_gene: TRBJ1-4; d_gene: TRBD1; v_gene: TRBV28; CDR3aa: CASSSGTGYEKLFF
j_gene: TRBJ2-4; d_gene: -; v_gene: TRBV5-1; CDR3aa: CASSSYPGSKNIQYF
j_gene: TRBJ2-3; d_gene: TRBD2; v_gene: TRBV27; CDR3aa: CASRGSGGWGTDTQYF
j_gene: TRBJ1-5; d_gene: TRBD1; v_gene: TRBV5-6; CDR3aa: CASSEQGAGNQPQHF
j_gene: TRBJ2-3; d_gene: TRBD1; v_gene: TRBV24-1; CDR3aa: CATSEKQGATDTQYF
j_gene: TRBJ2-3; d_gene: TRBD1; v_gene: TRBV9; CDR3aa: CASSVAGGQGGDTQYF
j_gene: TRBJ1-1; d_gene: -; v_gene: TRBV12-3/TRBV12-4; CDR3aa: CASTLPGGTEAFF
j_gene: TRBJ2-1; d_gene: -; v_gene: TRBV11-1; CDR3aa: CASSLFGEASYNEQFF
j_gene: TRBJ1-1; d_gene: -; v_gene: TRBV5-6; CDR3aa: CASSFRTGRNTEAFF
j_gene: TRBJ1-5; d_gene: -; v_gene: TRBV28; CDR3aa: CASTPLSDSANQPQHF
j_gene: TRBJ2-2; d_gene: -; v_gene: TRBV28; CDR3aa: CASSLDGGPGELFF
j_gene: TRBJ1-3; d_gene: -; v_gene: TRBV5-1; CDR3aa: CASSSSGSTGNTIYF
j_gene: TRBJ1-1; d_gene: -; v_gene: TRBV12-3/TRBV12-4; CDR3aa: CASSFSQNEAFF
j_gene: TRBJ2-3; d_gene: -; v_gene: TRBV11-2; CDR3aa: CASSQQSTDTQYF
j_gene: TRBJ1-6; d_gene: -; v_gene: TRBV6-5; CDR3aa: CASSYTGQYNSPLHF
j_gene: TRBJ1-2; d_gene: -; v_gene: TRBV24-1; CDR3aa: CASERGYTF
j_gene: TRBJ1-1; d_gene: TRBD1; v_gene: TRBV7-9; CDR3aa: CASSLMEGASEAFF
j_gene: TRBJ1-1; d_gene: -; v_gene: TRBV19; CDR3aa: CASSVPPSAGPPEAFF
j_gene: TRBJ1-1; d_gene: -; v_gene: TRBV5-1; CDR3aa: CASSFLGDLFSRTEAFF
j_gene: TRBJ2-5; d_gene: -; v_gene: TRBV6-5; CDR3aa: CASMTQETQYF
j_gene: TRBJ2-2; d_gene: -; v_gene: TRBV19; CDR3aa: CASSLAIGSLTGELFF
j_gene: TRBJ1-5; d_gene: -; v_gene: TRBV19; CDR3aa: CASSIDLRGRYSNQPQHF
j_gene: TRBJ1-6; d_gene: -; v_gene: TRBV4-2; CDR3aa: CASSQAHRDNSPLHF
j_gene: TRBJ1-3; d_gene: TRBD1; v_gene: TRBV6-5; CDR3aa: CASSRQGTGNTIYF
j_gene: TRBJ2-1; d_gene: -; v_gene: TRBV18; CDR3aa: CASSPPAGAKSANEQFF
j_gene: TRBJ2-5; d_gene: TRBD2; v_gene: TRBV6-5; CDR3aa: CASGLAEETQYF
j_gene: TRBJ1-5; d_gene: TRBD1; v_gene: TRBV6-2/TRBV6-3; CDR3aa: CASSEWGTGGRNQPQHF
j_gene: TRBJ2-1; d_gene: TRBD2; v_gene: TRBV19; CDR3aa: CASSIAGTSGENEQFF
j_gene: TRBJ1-3; d_gene: -; v_gene: TRBV6-6; CDR3aa: CASSSRNTIYF
j_gene: TRBJ2-5; d_gene: TRBD2; v_gene: TRBV7-2; CDR3aa: CASSLTSGGRETQYF
j_gene: TRBJ1-1; d_gene: TRBD1; v_gene: TRBV5-1; CDR3aa: CASSRQGNTEAFF
j_gene: TRBJ1-2; d_gene: TRBD1; v_gene: TRBV28; CDR3aa: CATSQGDYTF
j_gene: TRBJ2-1; d_gene: TRBD2; v_gene: TRBV6-4; CDR3aa: CASSVLAGGRNEQFF
j_gene: TRBJ2-5; d_gene: -; v_gene: TRBV11-2; CDR3aa: CASSLDGAGRYQETQYF
j_gene: TRBJ1-5; d_gene: -; v_gene: TRBV3-1/TRBV3-2; CDR3aa: CASSQGGYQPQHF
j_gene: TRBJ1-4; d_gene: -; v_gene: TRBV6-2/TRBV6-3; CDR3aa: CASSPIFNEKLFF
j_gene: TRBJ2-1; d_gene: TRBD2; v_gene: TRBV5-1; CDR3aa: CASSLTAGASYNEQFF
j_gene: TRBJ1-1; d_gene: -; v_gene: TRBV28; CDR3aa: CASSLLLRREAFF
j_gene: TRBJ2-2; d_gene: -; v_gene: TRBV12-3/TRBV12-4; CDR3aa: CASYRARGGELFF
j_gene: TRBJ1-5; d_gene: TRBD1; v_gene: TRBV28; CDR3aa: CASNVGGQNQPQHF
j_gene: TRBJ1-4; d_gene: TRBD1; v_gene: TRBV6-5; CDR3aa: CASSRTGAGEKLFF